The present T cell receptor beta chain was sequenced within a study of shared clonotypes between healthy human individuals. The germline V gene has CDR1 MDHEN and CDR2 SYDVKM. V lost 3 bases, J lost 1 base, and 2 bases stayed unmatched. This CDR3 spans 15 amino acids. Some clones are missing from TCRdb's copy, which holds only in-frame ones; the method was immunoSEQ multiplex PCR. Here the sample spans 2,100,000 or so clones, approximately 96% being singletons. Material for sequencing was naive CD4+ T cells sorted from blood. The subset denotes: CD45RA+ positively selected. The clonotype was recovered from a man aged 18 to 29 in good health. The chain links TRBV28 to TRBJ1-1; 10 bases agree with TRBD1. DNA for the CDR3: TGTGCCAGCAGTTTTGGGACAGGGGCGAACACTGAAGCTTTCTTT. It is translated as CASSFGTGANTEAFF.